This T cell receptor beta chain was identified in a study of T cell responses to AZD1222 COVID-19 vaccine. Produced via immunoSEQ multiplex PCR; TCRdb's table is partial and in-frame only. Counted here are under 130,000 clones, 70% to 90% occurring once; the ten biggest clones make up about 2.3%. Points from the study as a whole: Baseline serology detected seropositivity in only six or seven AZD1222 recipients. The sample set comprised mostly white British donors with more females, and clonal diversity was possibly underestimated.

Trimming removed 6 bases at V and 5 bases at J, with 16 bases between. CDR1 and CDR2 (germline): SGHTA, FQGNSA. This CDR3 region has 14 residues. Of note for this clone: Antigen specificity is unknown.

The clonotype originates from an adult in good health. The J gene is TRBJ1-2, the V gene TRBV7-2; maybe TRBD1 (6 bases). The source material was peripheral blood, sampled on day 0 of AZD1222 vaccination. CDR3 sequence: CASSSSGGQYGYTF. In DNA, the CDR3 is TGTGCCAGCAGTTCAAGCGGGGGCCAATATGGCTACACCTTC.